Listed here are 7 T cell receptor beta chains from one sample, sequenced in a study of blood T cell repertoires in COVID-19. The assay was immunoSEQ multiplex PCR, and TCRdb's table has in-frame clones only and misses some. In the table there are around 300,000 clones, roughly 86% of which are singletons. The sample was peripheral blood. The receptor source for this set is a man between 18 and 29 years old with active or convalescent COVID-19.

This clone occurred once. The chain is built from TRBV29-1 and TRBJ1-2; weak D call: TRBD1 (6 bases). CDR1 and CDR2 from the germline V gene are SQVTM and ANQGSEA. Trimming removed 7 bases at V and 2 bases at J, with 17 bases between. The CDR3 has 14 residues. The CDR3: CSARTESVNYGYTF. CDR3 in DNA: TGCAGCGCCCGGACAGAGAGTGTGAACTATGGCTACACCTTC.

The chain recombines TRBV5-1 with TRBJ1-1; the match to TRBD1 covers 9 bases. V lost 4 bases and J lost 4; bases outside the gene matches: 8. This CDR3 is 15 amino acids long. Germline CDR1 is SGHRS and CDR2 is YFSETQ. The CDR3 DNA follows: TGCGCCAGCAGCCCTTCCGGGACAGGGACCACTGAAGCTTTCTTT. Amino acid sequence: CASSPSGTGTTEAFF.

This clone has just a few counts. The chain recombines TRBV6-5 with TRBJ2-2, with D perhaps TRBD1 (6 bases). Trimming pared 5 bases from V and 3 bases from J, leaving 13 bases between. The V gene's germline CDR1 is MNHEY and CDR2 SVGAGI. The CDR3 length is 15 residues. CDR3 nucleotides: TGTGCCAGCAGTAAAACAGGGTTTTACACCGGGGAGCTGTTTTTT. It specifies CASSKTGFYTGELFF.

The genes are TRBV21-1 and TRBJ2-5; TRBD2 reflects the table's D call only, with no check against the DNA. TRBV21-1 is a recognized pseudogene. The CDR3 runs 15 residues. CDR3 protein: CASSSSGSDQETQYF. For the CDR3, the DNA is TGTGCCAGCAGCAGTAGCGGGAGCGACCAAGAGACCCAGTACTTC.

The chain joins TRBV4-3 to TRBJ1-4, with TRBD1 matching 10 bases. Trimming removed 4 bases from V and 0 bases from J; junction bases left unmatched: 8. This CDR3 region has 18 residues. CDR1 LGHNA and CDR2 YSLEER come from the germline V gene. The CDR3 reads CASSPRQGAKSTNEKLFF. The DNA for the CDR3 is TGCGCCAGCAGCCCTCGACAGGGGGCTAAGTCAACTAATGAAAAACTGTTTTTT.

V usage is TRBV12-3 or TRBV12-4 and J usage is TRBJ1-1; D is unclear. Trimming pared 1 base from V and 8 bases from J, leaving 5 bases between. This CDR3 contains 11 residues. The CDR3 region is CASSLGQEAFF. The DNA for the CDR3 is TGTGCCAGCAGTTTAGGGCAGGAAGCTTTCTTT.

This clone was recorded a few times. The V call is TRBV7-9, the J call TRBJ2-2, with D possibly being TRBD2 (6 bases). CDR1 SEHNR and CDR2 FQNEAQ come from the germline V gene (reference sequence). V was pared by 5 bases and J by 2 bases, with 15 bases between. The length of the CDR3 is 16 residues. The CDR3 is CASSDKGGSNTGELFF. CDR3 bases: TGTGCCAGCAGCGATAAGGGAGGCAGCAACACCGGGGAGCTGTTTTTT.